The rows below give T cell receptor beta chains drawn from one sample of a study of cytomegalovirus exposure and HLA in healthy donors. Sequencing used immunoSEQ multiplex PCR; TCRdb keeps in-frame clones, though not all of them. The data hold under 110,000 clones, with 88% observed a single time. Material: PBMCs. The source is a woman aged 18 to 35 in good health and CMV-seropositive. The CDR3 runs from the conserved cysteine through the conserved F or W. D genes are given only for firm matches. Expanded clones are given a class, and other clones once, few, many or no size at all.

clone_size | j_call | d_call | v_call | cdr3_nt | cdr3_aa
once | TRBJ2-3 | TRBD1 | TRBV29-1 | TGCAGCATAGACAGGGGATTGTCAGATACGCAGTATTTT | CSIDRGLSDTQYF
. | TRBJ1-4 | TRBD1 | TRBV7-9 | TGTGCCGGACACAGGGGGACTAATGAAAAACTGTTTTTT | CAGHRGTNEKLFF
. | TRBJ1-1 | . | TRBV28 | TGTGCCAGCATCGCTATGGCGGGGAGTACTGAAGCTTTCTTT | CASIAMAGSTEAFF
. | TRBJ2-5 | TRBD2 | TRBV4-1 | TGCGCCAGCAGCCAAGACTCGTCCGGGACTAGCGGGGGGGCGTGGGAGACCCAGTACTTC | CASSQDSSGTSGGAWETQYF
. | TRBJ1-1 | . | TRBV19 | TGTGCCAGTAGTTACAGGGTAGACACTGAAGCTTTCTTT | CASSYRVDTEAFF
. | TRBJ1-2 | . | TRBV29-1 | TGCAGCGTTGAAGAAGGGAACAGGGGCTACACCTTC | CSVEEGNRGYTF
. | TRBJ2-1 | . | TRBV18 | TGTGCCAGCTCACTGGCCAGCTCCTACAATGAGCAGTTCTTC | CASSLASSYNEQFF
. | TRBJ2-2 | TRBD2 | TRBV4-1 | TGCGCCAGCAGACAGCGGGGGGGTACGAACACCGGGGAGCTGTTTTTT | CASRQRGGTNTGELFF
. | TRBJ1-6 | . | TRBV11-2 | TGTGCCAGCAGCTTAGGAACAGGGCTCTCTTCACCCCTCCACTTT | CASSLGTGLSSPLHF
few | TRBJ2-2 | . | TRBV6-6 | TGTGCCAGCAGCCCCACAGGCGGAAACACCGGGGAGCTGTTTTTT | CASSPTGGNTGELFF
. | TRBJ2-7 | . | TRBV5-8 | TGTGCCAGCAGCTTGGCTTCTGTCAGGGGCAACTACGAGCAGTACTTC | CASSLASVRGNYEQYF
. | TRBJ2-3 | TRBD1 | TRBV5-1 | TGCGCCAGCAGCTTGGGGACAGGGGGGTCCACAGATACGCAGTATTTT | CASSLGTGGSTDTQYF
. | TRBJ1-6 | . | TRBV7-2 | TGTGCCAGCAGCTTAGGGACAGCAAATTCACCCCTCCACTTT | CASSLGTANSPLHF
. | TRBJ2-2 | . | TRBV6-4 | TGTGCCAGCAGTGGATTAGCCAACACCGGGGAGCTGTTTTTT | CASSGLANTGELFF
. | TRBJ1-6 | TRBD1 | TRBV6-5 | TGTGCCAGCAGGGGACAGGGAGGCAATTCACCCCTCCACTTT | CASRGQGGNSPLHF
. | TRBJ1-6 | TRBD1 | TRBV7-9 | TGTGCCAGCGGCCTCACAGGGGAGAATTCACCCCTCCACTTT | CASGLTGENSPLHF